The 6 T cell receptor beta chains below were found in one sample sequenced in a study of neurological immune-mediated disorders. TCRdb reprocessed the 5' RACE reads via MiXCR and lists one record per CDR3 protein. Of 81,000 or so distinct CDR3 sequences listed, about 12% are singletons. Time point described: longitudinal time-point 2. The sequenced sample was PBMCs. The receptors were gathered from a female donor with HTLV-1-associated myelopathy (HAM/TSP).

This clonotype was detected many times. The chain couples TRBV6-2 or TRBV6-3 to TRBJ2-1; 10 bases map to TRBD2. Looked up from germline, CDR1 is MNHEY and CDR2 is SVGEGT. V dropped 5 bases and J dropped 5; count of bases not matched to a gene: 6. There are 15 residues in the CDR3. CDR3 region: CASSPSGGVNNEQFF. CDR3 bases: TGTGCCAGCAGTCCCAGCGGGGGGGTAAACAATGAGCAGTTCTTC.

The sample holds many counts of this clonotype. The chain employs TRBV5-1 and TRBJ2-3; weak D call: TRBD2 (6 bases). The length of the CDR3 is 16 residues. Germline-derived CDR1 and CDR2 are SGHRS and YFSETQ. Trimming pared 6 bases from V and 1 base from J, leaving 18 bases between. The CDR3 DNA reads as TGCGCCAGCAAGGGCGGAGGGAACTCGGGCACAGATACGCAGTATTTT. It yields the protein CASKGGGNSGTDTQYF.

This clonotype was counted ten times or more. The chain uses TRBV3-1 and TRBJ1-3, with 7 bases identical to TRBD1. Looked up from germline, CDR1 is LGHDT and CDR2 is YNNKEL (reference sequence). V trimming: 3 bases; J trimming: 2 bases; junction bases outside the gene matches: 4. The CDR3 runs to 15 residues. CDR3 sequence reads: CASSQGQYPGNTIYF. The CDR3 DNA is TGTGCCAGCAGCCAGGGACAGTACCCTGGAAACACCATATATTTT.

This chain links TRBV20-1 with TRBJ2-1, with TRBD1 as a possible D gene (6 bases). The tail of the sequence fits TRBJ2-7 better, so the J call may be wrong. Per germline, CDR1 DFQATT and CDR2 SNEGSKA (reference sequence). The length of the CDR3 is 15 residues. The CDR3 protein is CSAREQGARVDEQYF. CDR3 in DNA: TGCAGTGCTAGAGAACAGGGAGCACGGGTTGATGAGCAGTACTTC.

Ten or more counts support this clonotype. This chain links TRBV5-1 with TRBJ2-3; D call uncertain. The V gene's germline CDR1 is SGHRS and CDR2 YFSETQ. Trimming took 5 bases from V and 6 from J, leaving 10 bases between them. The CDR3 consists of 12 residues. CDR3: CASRSKGDTQYF. The DNA for the CDR3 is TGCGCCAGCAGATCCAAGGGTGATACGCAGTATTTT. The whole variable domain, remainder taken from reference TRBV5-1 and TRBJ2-3, is KAGVTQTPRYLIKTRGQQVTLSCSPISGHRSVSWYQQTPGQGLQFLFEYFSETQRNKGNFPGRFSGRQFSNSRSEMNVSTLELGDSALYLCASRSKGDTQYFGPGTRLTVL.

The table lists this clonotype with many counts. The chain is built from TRBV29-1 and TRBJ1-1; D is unresolved. This CDR3 contains 15 residues. Germline V gives CDR1 SQVTM, CDR2 ANQGSEA. V was trimmed by 4 bases and J by 1 base, leaving 16 bases between them. This CDR3 is CSVAPMGRTNTEAFF. The CDR3 region has the DNA TGCAGCGTTGCTCCCATGGGGAGGACGAACACTGAAGCTTTCTTT. Combining the CDR3 with reference TRBV29-1 and TRBJ1-1 gives the whole variable domain SAVISQKPSRDICQRGTSLTIQCQVDSQVTMMFWYRQQPGQSLTLIATANQGSEATYESGFVIDKFPISRPNLTFSTLTVSNMSPEDSSIYLCSVAPMGRTNTEAFFGQGTRLTVV.